Each of the 32 T cell receptor beta chains below was sequenced from the same sample in a study of Ad26.COV2.S vaccination and SARS-CoV-2 variants. Profiling relied on immunoSEQ multiplex PCR, and the TCRdb table lists in-frame clones only, not all of them. This table holds about 400,000 clones, about four fifths found once. Stated treatment: about 20 received Ad26.COV2.S at low or high dose, single or two shots; several received placebo; per-sample allocation not given. At day 63 after the first vaccine or placebo injection, samples were drawn. The sample was peripheral blood, taken in a trial of Ad26.COV2.S vaccine versus placebo. The receptors derive from a person between 18 and 60 years old who received the Ad26.COV2.S COVID-19 vaccine or a placebo.

The chain employs TRBV5-4 and TRBJ1-2; TRBD1 is a possible D gene (5 bases). The CDR3 has 17 residues. Germline CDR1 SGHNT, CDR2 YYREEE (reference sequence). V was pared by 3 bases and J by 4 bases, with 22 bases between. CDR3 loop: CASSSGPQARQTYGYTF. Here the CDR3 DNA reads TGTGCCAGCAGCTCGGGCCCACAGGCTCGACAAACCTATGGCTACACCTTC.

This clone was seen only once. The chain joins TRBV6-4 to TRBJ2-3; D uncertain. This CDR3 has 15 residues. Deletions cut 6 bases from V and 3 bases from J, with 16 bases between. Germline V lookup: CDR1 MRHNA, CDR2 SNTAGT. The CDR3 is CASRSGSSPTDTQYF. The CDR3, as DNA: TGTGCCAGCAGATCCGGGTCCTCCCCTACAGATACGCAGTATTTT.

The CDR3 loop is CASNFGGQARTQYF. Written as DNA, the CDR3 is TGTGCCAGCAATTTTGGGGGACAGGCTAGAACGCAGTATTTT. The chain is built from TRBV28 and TRBJ2-3; 8 nucleotides match TRBD1. In germline, CDR1 is MDHEN, CDR2 SYDVKM. The CDR3 has 14 amino acids. V shed 7 bases and J 9 bases; nucleotides not matched to a gene: 12.

The chain links TRBV28 to TRBJ1-5; the D is unclear. V was pared by 5 bases and J by 5 bases, with 13 bases between. This CDR3 has 14 amino acids. Germline V CDR1 and CDR2: MDHEN, SYDVKM. CDR3 nucleotides: TGTGCCAGCAGTCCCCGGAGATGGGATCAGCCCCAGCATTTT. This sequence encodes CASSPRRWDQPQHF.

This chain connects TRBV5-6 to TRBJ2-1, with 11 bases lining up with TRBD2. The CDR3 has 17 residues. Germline V gives CDR1 SGHDT, CDR2 YYEEEE. With 2 bases clipped from V and 5 bases from J, the junction kept 9 bases outside the gene matches. This CDR3 reads CASSLPPTSGGNNEQFF. The CDR3 DNA sequence: TGTGCCAGCAGCTTACCCCCCACTAGCGGGGGAAACAATGAGCAGTTCTTC.

V and J are TRBV20-1 and TRBJ2-3; 12 bases agree with TRBD2. V lost 3 bases to trimming and J lost 7 bases; unmatched junction nucleotides: 11. This CDR3 is built from 16 residues. CDR1 and CDR2 (germline): DFQATT, SNEGSKA (reference sequence). CDR3 sequence: CSASGTRTSGIYTQYF. The CDR3 nucleotides are TGCAGTGCTAGTGGAACCCGGACTAGCGGGATATATACGCAGTATTTT.

V is TRBV6-5 and J is TRBJ2-7; D is unclear. Trimming removed 5 bases at V and 4 bases at J, with 15 bases between. The CDR3 length is 14 residues. CDR1 MNHEY and CDR2 SVGAGI come from the germline V gene. The CDR3 spells CASSTPGLGYEQYF. The CDR3, as DNA: TGTGCCAGCAGTACACCGGGCCTTGGGTACGAGCAGTACTTC.

This chain connects TRBV11-3 to TRBJ2-7; D call uncertain. With 4 bases removed from V and 4 bases from J, the gap between germline ends came to 14 bases. Per germline, CDR1 SGHNT and CDR2 YENEEA. The CDR3 consists of 14 residues. CDR3 residues: CASSSMTLPYEQYF. The CDR3 DNA is TGTGCCAGCAGCTCAATGACCCTTCCTTACGAGCAGTACTTC.

The chain recombines TRBV2 with TRBJ1-5; 9 positions agree with TRBD1. The germline CDR1 and CDR2 sequences are SNHLY and FYNNEI. The CDR3 covers 15 residues. The J segment lost 4 bases and the V segment lost 6 bases, leaving 7 bases of the junction unmatched. This CDR3 is CASRHPDRGNQPQHF. CDR3 sequence (DNA): TGTGCCAGCAGGCACCCGGACAGGGGAAATCAGCCCCAGCATTTT.

The chain joins TRBV6-6 to TRBJ2-3; unclear D gene. V gave up 4 bases and J gave up 1 base, with 6 bases separating them. The CDR3 covers 13 residues. From germline, CDR1 is MNHNY and CDR2 SVGAGI (reference sequence). This CDR3 is CASSSRRTDTQYF. CDR3 nucleotides: TGTGCCAGCAGTTCCCGGCGCACAGATACGCAGTATTTT.

This clone was seen a few times. The chain links TRBV19 to TRBJ1-2, with a tentative D call TRBD1 (6 bases). The CDR3 totals 15 residues. Germline CDR1 is LNHDA and CDR2 is SQIVND (reference sequence). Trimming removed 1 base from V and 6 bases from J, with 15 bases in between. For the CDR3, the DNA is TGTGCCAGTAGTATAGTTCCCCGGGGGGCGCATGGCTACACCTTC. This gives the protein CASSIVPRGAHGYTF.

The J gene is TRBJ2-1, the V gene TRBV11-3, with 9 bases aligning to TRBD2. CDR3 length: 14 residues. CDR1 and CDR2 (germline): SGHNT, YENEEA. Germline trimming cut 3 bases from V and 8 bases from J; bases unmatched to any gene: 5. The CDR3 spells CASSFRGRVDEQFF. CDR3 DNA sequence: TGTGCCAGCAGCTTTCGCGGGAGGGTCGATGAGCAGTTCTTC. Based on the CDR3 plus reference TRBV11-3 and TRBJ2-1, the full variable domain is EAGVVQSPRYKIIEKKQPVAFWCNPISGHNTLYWYLQNLGQGPELLIRYENEEAVDDSQLPKDRFSAERLKGVDSTLKIQPAELGDSAVYLCASSFRGRVDEQFFGPGTRLTVL.

This clone was seen a single time. The V and J genes are TRBV20-1 and TRBJ2-5, with TRBD2 as a possible D gene (5 bases). The germline V gene has CDR1 DFQATT and CDR2 SNEGSKA (reference sequence). The V end was cut by 3 bases, the J end by 4 bases, with 9 bases between. The CDR3 length is 12 residues. The CDR3 region has the DNA TGCAGTGCTAGTTACCGGGGAGAGACCCAGTACTTC. Translating it yields CSASYRGETQYF.

This chain uses TRBV25-1 with TRBJ1-1; D is possibly TRBD1 (6 bases). Between the trimmed V and J ends, which lost 4 bases and 5 bases, there was a span of 17 bases. Germline V CDR1 and CDR2: MGHDK, SYGVNS. The CDR3 loop spans 15 amino acids. The DNA of the CDR3 is TGTGCCAGCAGTGGGTCAGGGGTTAAGGGAACTGAAGCTTTCTTT. It encodes CASSGSGVKGTEAFF. Using reference TRBV25-1 and TRBJ1-1 for the parts outside the CDR3, the full variable domain is EADIYQTPRYLVIGTGKKITLECSQTMGHDKMYWYQQDPGMELHLIHYSYGVNSTEKGDLSSESTVSRIRTEHFPLTLESARPSHTSQYLCASSGSGVKGTEAFFGQGTRLTVV.

The rearrangement uses TRBV7-9 and TRBJ2-3; D is uncertain. Trimming left V 2 bases short and J 2 bases short, with 11 bases between. The CDR3 loop spans 15 amino acids. Germline V lookup: CDR1 SEHNR, CDR2 FQNEAQ (reference sequence). The CDR3 spells CASSLNSGSTDTQYF. Here the CDR3 DNA reads TGTGCCAGCAGCTTAAATTCCGGGTCCACAGATACGCAGTATTTT.

The chain recombines TRBV5-4 with TRBJ1-1; D is ambiguous. The germline V gene has CDR1 SGHNT and CDR2 YYREEE (reference sequence). V dropped 5 bases and J dropped 3 bases, with 11 bases sitting between them. The CDR3 contains 13 residues. In DNA form, the CDR3 reads TGTGCCAGCAGTCCCCAGCGGGACACTGAAGCTTTCTTT. This translates into CASSPQRDTEAFF.

V and J are TRBV2 and TRBJ1-5, with D possibly matching TRBD1 (5 bases). This CDR3 has 14 residues. The V gene's germline CDR1 is SNHLY and CDR2 FYNNEI. The germline V and J ends were trimmed by 6 bases and 6 bases, with 15 bases remaining between them. The CDR3 DNA reads as TGTGCCAGCAGCGTCCCGCGGGGGGTTCAGCCCCAGCATTTT. It yields the protein CASSVPRGVQPQHF.

The table lists this clone with a count of one. CDR3 bases: TGTGCCACCAGTGATGCCCTAGATGGCGGGAGAGGAACCGGGGAGCTGTTTTTT. Translation: CATSDALDGGRGTGELFF. The genes are TRBV24-1 and TRBJ2-2, with TRBD2 identical over 7 bases. The CDR3 sequence is 18 residues long. Germline V gives CDR1 KGHDR, CDR2 SFDVKD. With 3 bases clipped from V and 5 bases from J, the junction kept 14 bases outside the gene matches.

The chain joins TRBV6-5 to TRBJ1-1, with 8 nucleotides matching TRBD1. Unmatched junction bases numbered 8, after V lost 4 bases and J lost 1 base. CDR1 MNHEY and CDR2 SVGAGI come from the germline V gene. The CDR3 has 16 residues. CDR3 region: CASSSRRTGRNTEAFF. The CDR3 bases are TGTGCCAGCAGTTCCCGCCGGACAGGGCGGAACACTGAAGCTTTCTTT.

V is TRBV2 and J is TRBJ1-6; tentatively, D is TRBD1 (5 bases). Germline CDR1 reads SNHLY; CDR2 reads FYNNEI. V dropped 8 bases and J dropped 7 bases, with 18 bases sitting between them. The CDR3 contains 15 residues. Here the CDR3 DNA reads TGTGCCAGCCAGGCCGGGGACTTAAGGAATTCACCCCTCCACTTT. Translated: CASQAGDLRNSPLHF.

The chain carries TRBV9 and TRBJ1-3; a possible D gene is TRBD1 (5 bases). Germline-derived CDR1 and CDR2 are SGDLS and YYNGEE. The CDR3 is 16 amino acids. V was clipped by 4 bases and J by 1 base, with 15 bases between them. The CDR3 sequence is CASSPVPGQSGNTIYF. CDR3 coding DNA: TGTGCCAGCAGCCCCGTCCCGGGGCAGTCTGGAAACACCATATATTTT.

The V gene is TRBV5-4, the J gene TRBJ1-2, with TRBD1 identical over 7 bases. Losses at the gene ends were 4 bases for V and 9 bases for J; bases not matched to a gene: 3. The CDR3 is made up of 11 amino acids. Per the germline V gene, CDR1 is SGHNT and CDR2 is YYREEE (reference sequence). This CDR3 is CASSLQGSYTF. The DNA for the CDR3 is TGTGCCAGCAGCCTACAGGGGAGCTACACCTTC. The whole variable domain, filled in from reference TRBV5-4 and TRBJ1-2, reads ETGVTQSPTHLIKTRGQQVTLRCSSQSGHNTVSWYQQALGQGPQFIFQYYREEENGRGNFPPRFSGLQFPNYSSELNVNALELDDSALYLCASSLQGSYTFGSGTRLTVV.

Comment on this clone: Germline is not matched at one junction end, which may reflect a read error. The chain combines TRBV5-1 with TRBJ1-6, with a possible D match to TRBD1 (5 bases). Germline assignment: CDR1 SGHRS and CDR2 YFSETQ. The CDR3 is made up of 15 amino acids. As DNA, the CDR3 is TGCGCCAGCAGCTTAAGGGGCTCCCATAATTCACCCCTCCACTTT. It specifies CASSLRGSHNSPLHF.

Only a few counts were recorded for this clone. The chain carries TRBV5-6 and TRBJ2-3; D gene uncertain. The CDR3 has 11 residues. Germline assignment: CDR1 SGHDT and CDR2 YYEEEE. The ends were cut back, 2 bases at V and 8 bases at J, with 6 bases in the middle. The CDR3 DNA reads TGTGCCAGCAGCTTTTTGGGTACGCAGTATTTT. Encoded protein: CASSFLGTQYF.

The chain joins TRBV10-3 to TRBJ1-2; TRBD1 matches at 7 bases. This CDR3 has 13 residues. Per germline, CDR1 ENHRY and CDR2 SYGVKD. The ends lost 10 bases at V and 8 bases at J; junction bases unmatched: 13. The CDR3 DNA reads as TGTGCCACCGGTGCCAGGGACAGTAGCGGCTACACCTTC. Amino acid sequence: CATGARDSSGYTF.

This rearrangement joins TRBV10-1 to TRBJ2-6; tentatively, D is TRBD1 (5 bases). V gave up 4 bases and J gave up 1 base, with 8 bases separating them. CDR3 length: 15 residues. Germline V gene data show CDR1 as WNHNN and CDR2 as SYGVQD (reference sequence). CDR3 sequence (DNA): TGCGCCAGCAGTGCCGCAGGGTCTGGGGCCAACGTCCTGACTTTC. Its protein is CASSAAGSGANVLTF.

A single count supports this clone. The chain recombines TRBV7-3 with TRBJ1-1; D call uncertain. The CDR3 totals 13 residues. Germline CDR1 is SGHTA and CDR2 is FQGTGA. Trimming took 0 bases from V and 5 from J, leaving 7 bases between them. The chain's CDR3 is CASSLTLGTEAFF. The DNA of the CDR3 is TGTGCCAGCAGCTTAACCCTGGGGACTGAAGCTTTCTTT.

The rearrangement joins TRBV7-2 to TRBJ2-3; D remains unclear. Germline CDR1 reads SGHTA; CDR2 reads FQGNSA. The V gene lost 0 bases and the J gene lost 2 bases, with 0 bases spanning the gap. CDR3 size: 12 residues. Here the CDR3 reads CASSLATDTQYF. DNA of the CDR3: TGTGCCAGCAGCTTAGCCACAGATACGCAGTATTTT. Based on the CDR3 plus reference TRBV7-2 and TRBJ2-3, the full variable domain is GAGVSQSPSNKVTEKGKDVELRCDPISGHTALYWYRQSLGQGLEFLIYFQGNSAPDKSGLPSDRFSAERTGGSVSTLTIQRTQQEDSAVYLCASSLATDTQYFGPGTRLTVL.

This clone was recorded a few times. Additional DNA sequences in this sample encode the identical CDR3. J is TRBJ2-7 and V is TRBV27; 8 nucleotides match TRBD1. The germline CDR1 and CDR2 sequences are MNHEY and SMNVEV (reference sequence). J gave up 3 bases and V 0 bases, and 1 base lay outside the gene matches. This CDR3 has 14 amino acids. CDR3 protein: CASSLSGTGYEQYF. CDR3 in DNA: TGTGCCAGCAGTTTATCAGGGACAGGCTACGAGCAGTACTTC.

The CDR3 DNA follows: TGTGCCAGCTCACCAGGGGGGAGCTCCTATAATTCACCCCTCCACTTT. This gives the protein CASSPGGSSYNSPLHF. The chain is built from TRBV18 and TRBJ1-6; a possible D gene is TRBD1 (5 bases). The germline V and J ends were trimmed by 2 bases and 0 bases, with 8 bases remaining between them. The CDR3 covers 16 residues. Germline V gene data show CDR1 as KGHSH and CDR2 as LQKENI.

A few counts support this clone. This chain connects TRBV27 to TRBJ1-5; D gene uncertain. The length of the CDR3 is 14 residues. Between the trimmed V and J ends, which lost 2 bases and 3 bases, there was a span of 8 bases. In germline, CDR1 is MNHEY, CDR2 SMNVEV (reference sequence). CDR3 loop: CASSLRGINQPQHF. The CDR3 DNA is TGTGCCAGCAGTTTACGAGGAATCAATCAGCCCCAGCATTTT.

This clone came up a few times. The chain carries TRBV19 and TRBJ2-2, with D perhaps matching TRBD1 or TRBD2 (6 bases each). Germline CDR1 is LNHDA and CDR2 is SQIVND (reference sequence). Deletions cut 3 bases from V and 5 bases from J, with 19 bases between. The CDR3 runs 17 residues. CDR3 in amino acids: CASSMGGRASSTGELFF. The CDR3, as DNA: TGTGCCAGTAGTATGGGGGGCAGGGCCTCATCGACCGGGGAGCTGTTTTTT.